The table lists the clone carrying this TCR beta chain with a few counts. Authors' processing steps: Counts of nucleated cells, estimated from reference gene primer amplification, were obtained. Using immunoSEQ multiplex PCR, the repertoire was profiled, and TCRdb retains in-frame clones only, with some absent. The DNA was the basis for D and trimming; V, J and clone size are from that table. The repertoire includes about 220,000 clones, roughly four fifths of them detected once, and approximately 4.8% sits in the top ten. This sample is part of a study of blood T cell repertoires in COVID-19. CDR1 is MNHEY and CDR2 is SVGAGI in the germline V gene. The length of the CDR3 is 13 residues. The ends were cut back, 0 bases at V and 7 bases at J, with 9 bases in the middle.

The receptor was derived from a woman aged 65 to 85 with acute or convalescent COVID-19. The chain joins TRBV6-5 to TRBJ1-1; tentatively, D is TRBD1 (6 bases). Sequencing was performed on peripheral blood. The CDR3 DNA sequence: TGTGCCAGCAGTTACTCATACAGGGATGAAGCTTTCTTT. It specifies CASSYSYRDEAFF.